The 8 T cell receptor beta chains given below trace back to one sample, sequenced in a study of memory CD4+ T cells and cytomegalovirus serostatus. Single viable CD3+CD4+CD8-CD45RO+ cells were sorted as the memory CD4+ T cells. TCRdb keeps only in-frame clones here, not all; method: immunoSEQ multiplex PCR. The profile covers tens of thousands of clones, with 75% to 80% appearing a single time and less than 0.85% taken by the ten largest. Sequences were obtained from memory CD4+ T cells from blood. The receptors derive from an adult in good health and CMV-seronegative.

V and J are TRBV6-1 and TRBJ1-2; D gene uncertain. The ends were cut back, 4 bases at V and 4 bases at J, with 16 bases in the middle. This CDR3 comprises 15 residues. Germline CDR1 reads MNHNS; CDR2 reads SASEGT. In nucleotides, the CDR3 is TGTGCCAGCAGTGGAGTGGTGGACCCCCCCTATGGCTACACCTTC. Amino acid sequence: CASSGVVDPPYGYTF.

This clone has only a few counts. The V and J genes are TRBV4-2 and TRBJ1-1; D is undetermined. V lost 3 bases, J lost 6 bases, and 11 bases lay in between. There are 13 residues in the CDR3. Germline V CDR1 and CDR2: LGHNA, YNFKEQ. The CDR3 protein is CASSQATRAEAFF. The CDR3 DNA reads TGTGCCAGCAGCCAGGCGACCCGGGCTGAAGCTTTCTTT.

This clone was recorded once. The V and J genes are TRBV5-6 and TRBJ2-1, with D possibly being TRBD1 (6 bases). Germline CDR1 reads SGHDT; CDR2 reads YYEEEE. The length of the CDR3 is 17 residues. V lost 3 bases, J lost 4 bases, and 20 bases lay in between. The CDR3 is CASSSQGYVWAYNEQFF. CDR3 in DNA: TGTGCCAGCAGCTCACAGGGTTACGTGTGGGCTTACAATGAGCAGTTCTTC.

The V and J genes are TRBV5-1 and TRBJ2-5, with 7 positions matching TRBD2. CDR3 size: 14 residues. Per germline, CDR1 SGHRS and CDR2 YFSETQ. V dropped 6 bases and J dropped 2; count of bases not matched to a gene: 7. The CDR3 spells CASKLRGEQETQYF. The CDR3 bases are TGCGCCAGCAAACTCCGGGGGGAACAAGAGACCCAGTACTTC.

The rearrangement joins TRBV27 to TRBJ2-5; 8 bases align to TRBD2. Unmatched junction bases numbered 5, after V lost 0 bases and J lost 5 bases. The CDR3 covers 15 residues. Germline CDR1 MNHEY, CDR2 SMNVEV (reference sequence). CDR3 nucleotide sequence: TGTGCCAGCAGTTTATCCAACGGGGGGGCGGAGACCCAGTACTTC. Residues: CASSLSNGGAETQYF.

This clone has more than one count but fewer than ten. The CDR3 loop is CSVGPPNYGYTF. The CDR3 nucleotides read TGCAGCGTTGGACCCCCAAACTATGGCTACACCTTC. The rearrangement joins TRBV29-1 to TRBJ1-2; D gene uncertain. Germline CDR1 and CDR2: SQVTM and ANQGSEA. Deletions cut 4 bases from V and 2 bases from J, with 8 bases between. This CDR3 region has 12 residues.

This clone has only a few counts. J is TRBJ1-1 and V is TRBV4-2; TRBD1 might be the D (5 bases). The CDR3 totals 15 residues. CDR1 is LGHNA, CDR2 YNFKEQ, per germline. Between the trimmed V and J ends, which lost 4 bases and 0 bases, there was a span of 12 bases. The CDR3 is CASSLEGRLNTEAFF. CDR3 in DNA: TGTGCCAGCAGCCTCGAGGGGCGATTGAACACTGAAGCTTTCTTT.

This clone has a single count. The rearrangement joins TRBV25-1 to TRBJ2-1, with 8 bases lining up with TRBD1. V lost 2 bases and J lost 2; bases outside the gene matches: 2. Per germline, CDR1 MGHDK and CDR2 SYGVNS. The CDR3 runs to 15 residues. CDR3 sequence (DNA): TGTGCCAGCAGTGAACCAGGGGGCCCCTACAATGAGCAGTTCTTC. Translated, it gives CASSEPGGPYNEQFF.